Shown below are 26 T cell receptor beta chains from a single sample sequenced in a study of blood T cell repertoires in COVID-19. Libraries were prepared by immunoSEQ multiplex PCR; TCRdb keeps only in-frame clonotypes and omits some of them. The repertoire has some 490,000 clones, about 85% of them found once; the top ten carry around 7.9%. The sequenced material came from PBMCs or T cells enriched from blood (not recorded which). The receptors were sampled from a woman aged 60-70 years who had recovered from COVID-19.

V and J are TRBV28 and TRBJ1-4; D is perhaps TRBD1 (5 bases). The CDR3 runs 18 residues. V dropped 1 base and J dropped 8 bases, with 23 bases sitting between them. The germline V gene has CDR1 MDHEN and CDR2 SYDVKM. CDR3 coding DNA: TGTGCCAGCAGTTTATATGAGGTAGGCGGGACCTTTGGAGAAAAACTGTTTTTT. Encoded protein: CASSLYEVGGTFGEKLFF. Using reference TRBV28 and TRBJ1-4 for the parts outside the CDR3, the full variable domain is DVKVTQSSRYLVKRTGEKVFLECVQDMDHENMFWYRQDPGLGLRLIYFSYDVKMKEKGDIPEGYSVSREKKERFSLILESASTNQTSMYLCASSLYEVGGTFGEKLFFGSGTQLSVL.

The chain uses TRBV5-6 and TRBJ1-1; TRBD1 is a possible D gene (6 bases). The CDR3 loop spans 13 amino acids. Germline CDR1 and CDR2: SGHDT and YYEEEE. Trimming cost V 2 bases and J 7 bases, with 12 bases left between them. The CDR3 spells CASSLAGQDEAFF. As DNA, the CDR3 is TGTGCCAGCAGCTTAGCGGGACAAGATGAAGCTTTCTTT. Full variable domain (missing parts from reference TRBV5-6 and TRBJ1-1): DAGVTQSPTHLIKTRGQQVTLRCSPKSGHDTVSWYQQALGQGPQFIFQYYEEEERQRGNFPDRFSGHQFPNYSSELNVNALLLGDSALYLCASSLAGQDEAFFGQGTRLTVV.

J is TRBJ1-2 and V is TRBV7-9; 10 nucleotides line up with TRBD1. CDR1 SEHNR and CDR2 FQNEAQ come from the germline V gene (reference sequence). This CDR3 is built from 15 residues. V lost 4 bases and J lost 5; bases outside the gene matches: 7. CDR3 amino acids: CASSSPGQGDYGYTF. The DNA of the CDR3 is TGTGCCAGCAGCTCTCCAGGACAGGGGGATTATGGCTACACCTTC.

The V and J genes are TRBV15 and TRBJ2-4; a possible D gene is TRBD2 (5 bases). V was clipped by 1 base and J by 4 bases, with 14 bases between them. Germline values: CDR1 LNHNV, CDR2 YYDKDF (reference sequence). The CDR3 spans 16 residues. CDR3 protein: CATSRVQGGWKNIQYF. The CDR3 coding sequence is TGTGCCACCAGCAGAGTACAAGGAGGTTGGAAAAACATTCAGTACTTC.

This clone is a singleton in its sample. The rearrangement joins TRBV27 to TRBJ1-2; possibly TRBD1 for D (6 bases). Germline V gene lookup returns CDR1 MNHEY and CDR2 SMNVEV (reference sequence). The CDR3 consists of 14 residues. V gave up 6 bases and J gave up 4 bases, with 15 bases separating them. The CDR3, as DNA: TGTGCCAGCAGACCTACAGGGAACCTCTATGGCTACACCTTC. Protein sequence: CASRPTGNLYGYTF.

This chain joins TRBV20-1 and TRBJ2-3; TRBD1 matches 7 bases. CDR1 and CDR2 from the germline V gene are DFQATT and SNEGSKA (reference sequence). The trim removed 3 bases at V and 2 bases at J, leaving 8 bases unmatched. The CDR3 is 15 residues long. The CDR3 reads CSASSQGTSTDTQYF. The CDR3, as DNA: TGCAGTGCTAGTTCACAGGGGACGTCCACAGATACGCAGTATTTT.

This clone has a handful of counts. The genes are TRBV10-1 and TRBJ2-1; 8 bases align to TRBD2. Germline CDR1 and CDR2: WNHNN and SYGVQD (reference sequence). Germline trimming cut 4 bases from V and 7 bases from J; bases unmatched to any gene: 9. This CDR3 is built from 15 residues. This chain's CDR3 is CASSGVAGLGNEQFF. DNA of the CDR3: TGCGCCAGCAGTGGGGTAGCGGGGCTGGGGAATGAGCAGTTCTTC.

In this sample, this clone turned up once. The chain links TRBV5-1 to TRBJ1-2; possible D gene TRBD1, 6 bases. CDR1 and CDR2 from the germline V gene are SGHRS and YFSETQ. There are 14 residues in the CDR3. V lost 2 bases and J lost 4, with 12 bases in between. This CDR3 reads CASSFRGDPYGYTF. The CDR3 nucleotides read TGCGCCAGCAGCTTCAGGGGAGATCCCTATGGCTACACCTTC.

V is TRBV5-1 and J is TRBJ1-1, with 7 bases identical to TRBD1. V lost 0 bases, J lost 2 bases, and 1 base stayed unmatched. There are 14 residues in the CDR3. Germline V lookup: CDR1 SGHRS, CDR2 YFSETQ. CDR3 residues: CASSLEGANTEAFF. CDR3 DNA sequence: TGCGCCAGCAGCTTGGAGGGGGCCAACACTGAAGCTTTCTTT. The variable domain in full, with the rest retrieved from reference TRBV5-1 and TRBJ1-1, is KAGVTQTPRYLIKTRGQQVTLSCSPISGHRSVSWYQQTPGQGLQFLFEYFSETQRNKGNFPGRFSGRQFSNSRSEMNVSTLELGDSALYLCASSLEGANTEAFFGQGTRLTVV.

The rearrangement links TRBV27 to TRBJ1-1; D is uncertain. CDR1 and CDR2 (germline): MNHEY, SMNVEV (reference sequence). Trimming left V 0 bases short and J 1 base short, with 12 bases between. This CDR3 has 16 amino acids. CDR3 protein: CASSLSLFGRNTEAFF. The CDR3 DNA reads TGTGCCAGCAGTTTATCCCTATTTGGGCGGAACACTGAAGCTTTCTTT.

The chain recombines TRBV2 with TRBJ1-6; 7 bases match TRBD1. J gave up 4 bases and V 5 bases, and 11 bases lay outside the gene matches. This CDR3 contains 17 residues. CDR1 SNHLY and CDR2 FYNNEI come from the germline V gene. CDR3 sequence reads: CASSSVTMDRYNSPLHF. The CDR3 DNA follows: TGTGCCAGCAGTTCCGTGACGATGGACAGGTATAATTCACCCCTCCACTTT.

The chain uses TRBV6-5 and TRBJ2-2, with TRBD1 matching over 8 bases. Unmatched junction bases numbered 5, after V lost 0 bases and J lost 5 bases. CDR3 length: 16 amino acids. Germline lookup yields CDR1 MNHEY and CDR2 SVGAGI. CDR3 DNA: TGTGCCAGCAGTTACTCGGGCAGGGGGCGGACCGGGGAGCTGTTTTTT. It is translated as CASSYSGRGRTGELFF.

J is TRBJ1-1 and V is TRBV7-6; D perhaps matches TRBD1 (6 bases). Germline CDR1 reads SGHVS; CDR2 reads FNYEAQ. V dropped 6 bases and J dropped 0 bases, with 17 bases sitting between them. This CDR3 has 16 residues. The CDR3 bases are TGTGCCAGCAGTCCCGCGGGGGGCCCGATGAACACTGAAGCTTTCTTT. It encodes CASSPAGGPMNTEAFF.

CDR3: CASSYGTDLNTEAFF. DNA of the CDR3: TGTGCCAGCAGTTACGGGACAGACCTAAACACTGAAGCTTTCTTT. The chain combines TRBV6-5 with TRBJ1-1; 7 bases fit TRBD1. After removal of 2 bases from V and 2 bases from J, the junction contained 5 bases not matched to a gene. This CDR3 has 15 amino acids. The germline gives CDR1 MNHEY, CDR2 SVGAGI.

The chain has TRBV24-1 and TRBJ1-2; tentative D call: TRBD1 (5 bases). With 3 bases removed from V and 3 bases from J, the gap between germline ends came to 10 bases. This CDR3 is 14 amino acids long. CDR1 and CDR2 (germline): KGHDR, SFDVKD. CDR3 nucleotide sequence: TGTGCCACCAGTGATACGACAGCTTACTATGGCTACACCTTC. This codes for CATSDTTAYYGYTF.

The chain has TRBV9 and TRBJ1-2; TRBD1 is a possible D gene (5 bases). This CDR3 spans 16 amino acids. Trimming removed 3 bases at V and 2 bases at J, with 17 bases between. From germline, CDR1 is SGDLS and CDR2 YYNGEE. CDR3 region: CASSALAGGRNYGYTF. In nucleotides, the CDR3 is TGTGCCAGCAGCGCCCTGGCGGGGGGACGAAACTATGGCTACACCTTC.

The V call is TRBV5-1, the J call TRBJ1-5, with D perhaps TRBD1 (5 bases). CDR1 is SGHRS, CDR2 YFSETQ, per germline. There are 14 residues in the CDR3. The V gene lost 3 bases and the J gene lost 2 bases, with 9 bases spanning the gap. The CDR3 loop reads CASSSGSGNQPQHF. DNA of the CDR3: TGCGCCAGCAGCTCAGGGTCCGGCAATCAGCCCCAGCATTTT. Complete variable domain (other parts from reference TRBV5-1 and TRBJ1-5): KAGVTQTPRYLIKTRGQQVTLSCSPISGHRSVSWYQQTPGQGLQFLFEYFSETQRNKGNFPGRFSGRQFSNSRSEMNVSTLELGDSALYLCASSSGSGNQPQHFGDGTRLSIL.

V usage is TRBV27 and J usage is TRBJ1-1; 7 bases map to TRBD1. Trimming cost V 1 base and J 4 bases; bases outside gene matches: 9. Per the germline V gene, CDR1 is MNHEY and CDR2 is SMNVEV (reference sequence). The CDR3 extends over 16 amino acids. The CDR3 nucleotides are TGTGCCAGCAGTTTATTCACAGGGGAAGGTTTCACTGAAGCTTTCTTT. This encodes CASSLFTGEGFTEAFF.

The sample holds a few counts of this clone. This chain connects TRBV4-1 to TRBJ2-1, with 12 bases lining up with TRBD2. With V trimmed by 2 bases and J by 6 bases, 2 bases remained unmatched. CDR3 size: 15 residues. Per germline, CDR1 MGHRA and CDR2 YSYEKL. The CDR3 region is CASSQPGLAGNEQFF. The CDR3 nucleotides read TGCGCCAGCAGCCAACCGGGACTAGCGGGCAATGAGCAGTTCTTC.

The chain is built from TRBV9 and TRBJ1-3; D is unresolved. CDR3 length: 14 residues. V was pared by 4 bases and J by 3 bases, with 11 bases between. CDR1 SGDLS and CDR2 YYNGEE come from the germline V gene. The DNA for the CDR3 is TGTGCCAGCAGCTTGGCCCTAGGTGGAAACACCATATATTTT. This translates into CASSLALGGNTIYF.

This clone occurred a few times. The chain couples TRBV19 to TRBJ1-6; no reliable D call. CDR1 is LNHDA and CDR2 is SQIVND in the germline V gene (reference sequence). V shed 7 bases and J shed 1 base, with 11 bases lying between them. The CDR3 runs to 15 residues. The CDR3 DNA follows: TGTGCCAGTACCAGAGAGAGGTCCTATAATTCACCCCTCCACTTT. Residues: CASTRERSYNSPLHF.

The CDR3 spells CASSVGAGVGYGYTF. DNA of the CDR3: TGTGCCAGCAGCGTAGGGGCAGGGGTCGGCTATGGCTACACCTTC. The chain has TRBV9 and TRBJ1-2; TRBD1 is a possible D gene (6 bases). This CDR3 has 15 residues. Trimming removed 0 bases from V and 4 bases from J, with 13 bases in between. Germline V gene lookup returns CDR1 SGDLS and CDR2 YYNGEE.

Note on this clone: Because it lacks the conserved phenylalanine or tryptophan at the end, this CDR3 is likely a read error. The limits of the CDR3 on the DNA are not certain, so only TCRdb's listed CDR3 is given. This chain links TRBV5-6 with TRBJ1-2; the table calls TRBD1, which could not be checked here. The CDR3 has 12 residues if both end residues are counted. Germline CDR1 SGHDT, CDR2 YYEEEE. This chain's CDR3 is CASSFGTGGARI.

The genes are TRBV27 and TRBJ2-7, with 9 bases fitting TRBD1. This CDR3 is 15 amino acids long. CDR1 and CDR2 (germline): MNHEY, SMNVEV (reference sequence). Germline trimming cut 3 bases from V and 2 bases from J; bases unmatched to any gene: 5. The chain's CDR3 is CASSFPGQGPYEQYV. The CDR3 coding sequence is TGTGCCAGCAGTTTCCCCGGACAGGGGCCCTACGAGCAGTACGTC.

The genes are TRBV10-2 and TRBJ2-7; 7 bases line up with TRBD1. J was trimmed by 3 bases and V by 3 bases; bases with no gene match: 8. The CDR3 is 15 amino acids. Germline V lookup: CDR1 WSHSY, CDR2 SAAADI. DNA of the CDR3: TGCGCCAGCAGTGACCCGGGACAGAGGTTCTACGAGCAGTACTTC. It specifies CASSDPGQRFYEQYF.

The V gene is TRBV10-3, the J gene TRBJ1-2; TRBD1 aligns across 7 bases. This CDR3 contains 14 residues. V was pared by 0 bases and J by 4 bases, with 2 bases of the junction left unmatched. Germline CDR1 reads ENHRY; CDR2 reads SYGVKD. The CDR3 is CAISESTGSYGYTF. The CDR3 DNA sequence: TGTGCCATCAGTGAGTCGACAGGGTCCTATGGCTACACCTTC.